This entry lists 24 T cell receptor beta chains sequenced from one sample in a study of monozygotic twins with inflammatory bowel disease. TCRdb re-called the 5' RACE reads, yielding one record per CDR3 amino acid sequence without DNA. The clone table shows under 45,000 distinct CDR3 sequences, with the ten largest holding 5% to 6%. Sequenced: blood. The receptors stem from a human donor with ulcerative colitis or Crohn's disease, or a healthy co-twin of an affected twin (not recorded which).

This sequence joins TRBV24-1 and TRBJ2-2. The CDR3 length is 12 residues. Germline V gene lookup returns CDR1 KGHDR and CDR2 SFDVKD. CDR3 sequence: CATRSETGELFF.

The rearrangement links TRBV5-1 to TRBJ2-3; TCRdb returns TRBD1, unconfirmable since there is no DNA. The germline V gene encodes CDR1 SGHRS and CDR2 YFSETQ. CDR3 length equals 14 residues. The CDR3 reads CASSSGTGSDTQYF.

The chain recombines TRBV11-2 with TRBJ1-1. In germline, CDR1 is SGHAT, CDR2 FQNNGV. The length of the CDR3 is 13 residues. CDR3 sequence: CASSYRSNTEAFF.

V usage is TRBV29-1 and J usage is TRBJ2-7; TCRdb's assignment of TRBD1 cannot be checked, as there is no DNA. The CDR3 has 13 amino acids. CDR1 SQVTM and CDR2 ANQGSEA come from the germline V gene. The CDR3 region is CSVEGEAGTRQYF.

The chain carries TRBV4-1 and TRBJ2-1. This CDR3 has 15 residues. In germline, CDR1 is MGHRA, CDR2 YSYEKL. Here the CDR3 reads CASSQEVTVGGEQFF.

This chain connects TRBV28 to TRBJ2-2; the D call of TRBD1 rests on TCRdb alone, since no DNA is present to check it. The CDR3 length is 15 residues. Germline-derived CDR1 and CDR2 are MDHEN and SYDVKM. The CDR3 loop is CASSTSGGSTGELFF.

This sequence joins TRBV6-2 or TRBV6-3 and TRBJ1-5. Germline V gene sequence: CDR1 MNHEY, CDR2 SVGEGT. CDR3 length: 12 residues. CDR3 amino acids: CASSYLGGPQHF.

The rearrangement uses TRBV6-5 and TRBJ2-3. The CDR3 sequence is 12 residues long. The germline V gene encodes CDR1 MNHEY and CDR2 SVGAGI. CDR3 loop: CASTDDSDTQYF.

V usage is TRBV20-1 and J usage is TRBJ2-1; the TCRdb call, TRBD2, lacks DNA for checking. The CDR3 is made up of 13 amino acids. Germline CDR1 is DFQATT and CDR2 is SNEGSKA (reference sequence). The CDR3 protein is CRVPSGSLNEQFF.

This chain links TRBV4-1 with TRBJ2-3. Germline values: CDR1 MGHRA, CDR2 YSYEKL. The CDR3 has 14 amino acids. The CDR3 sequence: CASSQGLLGDTQYF.

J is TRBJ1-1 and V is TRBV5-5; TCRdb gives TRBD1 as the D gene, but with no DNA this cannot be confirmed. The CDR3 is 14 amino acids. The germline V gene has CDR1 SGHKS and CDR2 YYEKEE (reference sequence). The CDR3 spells CASSSQGVNTEAFF.

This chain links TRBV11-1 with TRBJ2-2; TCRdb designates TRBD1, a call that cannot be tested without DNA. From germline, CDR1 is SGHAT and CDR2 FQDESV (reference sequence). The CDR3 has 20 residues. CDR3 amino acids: CASSLARWTGETSNTGELFF. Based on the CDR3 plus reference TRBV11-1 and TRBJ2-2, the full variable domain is EAEVAQSPRYKITEKSQAVAFWCDPISGHATLYWYRQILGQGPELLVQFQDESVVDDSQLPKDRFSAERLKGVDSTLKIQPAELGDSAMYLCASSLARWTGETSNTGELFFGEGSRLTVL.

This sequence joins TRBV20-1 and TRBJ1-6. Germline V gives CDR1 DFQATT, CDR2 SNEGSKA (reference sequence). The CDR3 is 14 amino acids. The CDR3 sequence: CSAFHGVGNSPLHF.

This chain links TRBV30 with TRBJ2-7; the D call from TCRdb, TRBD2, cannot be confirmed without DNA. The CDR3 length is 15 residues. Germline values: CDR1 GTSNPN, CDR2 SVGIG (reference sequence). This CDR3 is CAWSASSTSGYEQYF.

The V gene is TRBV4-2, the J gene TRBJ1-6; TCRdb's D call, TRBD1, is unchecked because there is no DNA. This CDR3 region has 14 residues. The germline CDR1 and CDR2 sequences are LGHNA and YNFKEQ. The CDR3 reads CASSQPLQGIPLHF.

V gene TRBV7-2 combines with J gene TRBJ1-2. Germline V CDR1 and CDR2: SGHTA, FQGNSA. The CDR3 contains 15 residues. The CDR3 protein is CASSLQGGSDYGYTF.

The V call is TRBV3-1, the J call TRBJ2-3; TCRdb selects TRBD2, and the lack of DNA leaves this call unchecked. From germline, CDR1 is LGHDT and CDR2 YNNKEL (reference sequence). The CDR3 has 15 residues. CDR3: CASSPAGVTADTQYF.

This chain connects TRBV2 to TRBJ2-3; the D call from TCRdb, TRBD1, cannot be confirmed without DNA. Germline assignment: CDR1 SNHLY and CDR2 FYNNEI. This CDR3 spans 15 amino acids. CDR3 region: CASSQGQGFTDTQYF.

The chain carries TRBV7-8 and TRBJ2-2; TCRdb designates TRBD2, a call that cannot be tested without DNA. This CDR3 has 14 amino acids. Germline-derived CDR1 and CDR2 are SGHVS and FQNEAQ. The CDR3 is CASSLGPYTGELFF.

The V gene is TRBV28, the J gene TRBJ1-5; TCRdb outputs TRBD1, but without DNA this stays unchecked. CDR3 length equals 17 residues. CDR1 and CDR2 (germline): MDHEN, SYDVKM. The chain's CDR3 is CASSRNLGGIWHQPQHF.

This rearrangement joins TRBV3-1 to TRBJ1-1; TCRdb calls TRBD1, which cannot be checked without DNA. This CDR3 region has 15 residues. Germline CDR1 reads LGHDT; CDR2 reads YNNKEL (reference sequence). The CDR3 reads CASSPSGHRTTEAFF.

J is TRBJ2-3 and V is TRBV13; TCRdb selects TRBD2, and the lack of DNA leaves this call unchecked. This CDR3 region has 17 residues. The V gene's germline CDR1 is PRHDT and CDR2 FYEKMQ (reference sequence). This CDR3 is CASSLRRTSGAPDTQYF.

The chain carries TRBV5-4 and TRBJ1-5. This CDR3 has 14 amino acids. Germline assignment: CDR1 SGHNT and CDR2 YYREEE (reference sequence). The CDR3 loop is CASSRGGDNQPQHF. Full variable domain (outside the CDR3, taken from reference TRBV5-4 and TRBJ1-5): ETGVTQSPTHLIKTRGQQVTLRCSSQSGHNTVSWYQQALGQGPQFIFQYYREEENGRGNFPPRFSGLQFPNYSSELNVNALELDDSALYLCASSRGGDNQPQHFGDGTRLSIL.

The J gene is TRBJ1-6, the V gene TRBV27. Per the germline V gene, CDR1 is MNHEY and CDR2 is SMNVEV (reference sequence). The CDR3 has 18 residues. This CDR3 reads CASSFFRDGWGRNSPLHF.